This T cell receptor beta chain appears in the sequencing data of a study of blood T cell repertoires in COVID-19. For the study at large: The study drew acute and convalescent COVID-19 samples from the United States, Italy and Spain.

Sequencing used immunoSEQ multiplex PCR; TCRdb keeps in-frame clones, though not all of them. Here the sample spans roughly 250,000 clones, 83% being singletons. CDR1 is SGHTA and CDR2 is FQGTGA in the germline V gene. The CDR3 has 14 residues. Trimming shortened V by 5 bases and J by 3 bases, and 10 bases separated the two germline ends. The sequenced sample was peripheral blood. This chain joins TRBV7-3 and TRBJ1-4; D is perhaps TRBD1 (5 bases). The source of this sequence is a human donor in a cohort sampled during active COVID-19. The CDR3 nucleotides read TGTGCCAGCAGCCTTGACAGTGCTAATGAAAAACTGTTTTTT. Translation: CASSLDSANEKLFF.